Following are 25 T cell receptor beta chains from one sample sequenced in a study of OX40 agonist ivuxolimab in advanced cancers. Data came from immunoSEQ multiplex PCR; TCRdb stores just in-frame clones and leaves some out. The sample holds about 25,000 clones, 80% to 90% seen once. The sample here was CD4+ or CD8+ T cells sorted from blood, taken in a trial of the OX40 agonist ivuxolimab. The receptors originated from an adult with an advanced solid tumor such as melanoma, head and neck, liver or kidney cancer.

Here the CDR3 DNA reads TGTGCCAGTAGGAAGGGGGTTAATGAAAAACTGTTTTTT. Translating it yields CASRKGVNEKLFF. The rearrangement uses TRBV19 and TRBJ1-4; TRBD1 is a possible D gene (6 bases). Germline values: CDR1 LNHDA, CDR2 SQIVND (reference sequence). There are 13 residues in the CDR3. Between the trimmed V and J ends, which lost 6 bases and 4 bases, there was a span of 9 bases.

This chain links TRBV9 with TRBJ2-5; the D call may be TRBD1 or TRBD2 (5 bases each). The DNA end is more similar to TRBJ2-7, so the J call may be wrong. CDR1 is SGDLS and CDR2 is YYNGEE in the germline V gene. The CDR3 has 15 residues. The CDR3 sequence: CASSVAGTSYYEQYF. CDR3 bases: TGTGCCAGCAGCGTCGCCGGGACGAGCTACTACGAGCAGTACTTC.

The gene calls are TRBV9 and TRBJ1-2; D remains ambiguous. Between the trimmed V and J ends, which lost 4 bases and 8 bases, there was a span of 12 bases. This CDR3 has 12 amino acids. The germline gives CDR1 SGDLS, CDR2 YYNGEE. The CDR3 here is CASSPNEGGYTF. In DNA form, the CDR3 reads TGTGCCAGCAGCCCTAATGAGGGCGGCTACACCTTC.

This rearrangement joins TRBV6-4 to TRBJ1-1; weak D call: TRBD1 (5 bases). From germline, CDR1 is MRHNA and CDR2 SNTAGT. CDR3 length: 11 amino acids. V dropped 2 bases and J dropped 11 bases, with 9 bases sitting between them. CDR3 DNA sequence: TGTGCCAGCAGTGACGGGGGTCGGGCTTTCTTT. Translated: CASSDGGRAFF.

This rearrangement joins TRBV9 to TRBJ1-2; 8 bases fit TRBD1. Trimming cost V 3 bases and J 6 bases; bases outside gene matches: 7. The CDR3 is 14 amino acids. Germline values: CDR1 SGDLS, CDR2 YYNGEE. The CDR3 DNA follows: TGTGCCAGCAGCGAGCGGGACAGGAGGGATGGCTACACCTTC. It specifies CASSERDRRDGYTF.

This sequence joins TRBV27 and TRBJ1-1; D not resolved. This CDR3 is built from 13 residues. Per germline, CDR1 MNHEY and CDR2 SMNVEV (reference sequence). Trimming left V 1 base short and J 1 base short, with 4 bases between. The DNA for the CDR3 is TGTGCCAGCAGTTTATACGGGAACACTGAAGCTTTCTTT. Its protein is CASSLYGNTEAFF.

The DNA of the CDR3 is TGTGCCAGCAGCTCAGAGAACGCAGATACGCAGTATTTT. The encoded protein is CASSSENADTQYF. V is TRBV7-3 and J is TRBJ2-3; D gene uncertain. The CDR3 runs to 13 residues. Germline assignment: CDR1 SGHTA and CDR2 FQGTGA. The V end was cut by 4 bases, the J end by 4 bases, with 9 bases between.

Written as DNA, the CDR3 is TGTGCCAGCAGTTACGCGGGGAGCTCCTATAATTCACCCCTCCACTTT. The encoded protein is CASSYAGSSYNSPLHF. J is TRBJ1-6 and V is TRBV6-5; D gene uncertain. The germline V gene encodes CDR1 MNHEY and CDR2 SVGAGI. CDR3 length: 16 residues. Trimming cost V 2 bases and J 0 bases, with 8 bases left between them.

The chain has TRBV28 and TRBJ1-4; 7 bases fit TRBD1. Trimming cost V 2 bases and J 4 bases; bases outside gene matches: 4. CDR1 and CDR2 from the germline V gene are MDHEN and SYDVKM. The CDR3 extends over 15 amino acids. The chain's CDR3 is CASSLRGQYNEKLFF. For the CDR3, the DNA is TGTGCCAGCAGTTTAAGGGGACAGTATAATGAAAAACTGTTTTTT. The full variable domain, completed using reference TRBV28 and TRBJ1-4, is DVKVTQSSRYLVKRTGEKVFLECVQDMDHENMFWYRQDPGLGLRLIYFSYDVKMKEKGDIPEGYSVSREKKERFSLILESASTNQTSMYLCASSLRGQYNEKLFFGSGTQLSVL.

The CDR3 protein is CASSQGQRGFGGYTF. CDR3 nucleotides: TGCGCCAGCAGCCAGGGGCAGAGGGGTTTTGGGGGCTACACCTTC. The rearrangement uses TRBV4-1 and TRBJ1-2; D perhaps matches TRBD1 (5 bases). The CDR3 covers 15 residues. Between the trimmed V and J ends, which lost 3 bases and 8 bases, there was a span of 19 bases. Germline-derived CDR1 and CDR2 are MGHRA and YSYEKL.

V is TRBV27 and J is TRBJ2-1, with D maybe TRBD2 (5 bases). This CDR3 region has 14 residues. The germline gives CDR1 MNHEY, CDR2 SMNVEV (reference sequence). Trimming stripped 2 bases from V and 0 bases from J, with 5 bases between. CDR3 in DNA: TGTGCCAGCAGTTTAGGGAGCTCCTACAATGAGCAGTTCTTC. Its translation is CASSLGSSYNEQFF.

J is TRBJ2-7 and V is TRBV7-9; possibly TRBD2 for D (5 bases). CDR1 is SEHNR and CDR2 is FQNEAQ in the germline V gene (reference sequence). The length of the CDR3 is 16 residues. V shed 1 base and J shed 3 bases, with 16 bases lying between them. The DNA of the CDR3 is TGTGCCAGCAGCTTAGTAGGTAGTCCTGAGGGCTACGAGCAGTACTTC. Translated, it gives CASSLVGSPEGYEQYF.

This chain joins TRBV9 and TRBJ1-1; no firm D call. Germline V gene data show CDR1 as SGDLS and CDR2 as YYNGEE. Trimming pared 4 bases from V and 11 bases from J, leaving 15 bases between. CDR3 length: 12 amino acids. CDR3 sequence (DNA): TGTGCCAGCAGCCAGGACGAGGGCGGGGCTTTCTTT. Translated: CASSQDEGGAFF.

The rearrangement joins TRBV9 to TRBJ2-2; 7 bases match TRBD2. The ends lost 4 bases at V and 0 bases at J; junction bases unmatched: 6. The CDR3 runs to 16 residues. The V gene's germline CDR1 is SGDLS and CDR2 YYNGEE. The CDR3 protein is CASSLYTSANTGELFF. The CDR3 bases are TGTGCCAGCAGCCTCTATACTAGCGCGAACACCGGGGAGCTGTTTTTT.

The rearrangement joins TRBV5-3 to TRBJ2-7; 12 bases map to TRBD2. TRBV5-3 is annotated as an ORF whose role is uncertain. The J segment lost 0 bases and the V segment lost 5 bases, leaving 15 bases of the junction unmatched. This CDR3 contains 19 residues. In nucleotides, the CDR3 is TGTGCCAGAAGGCCGGCCGGGACTAGCGGGTCCGGGAGCTCCTACGAGCAGTACTTC. Amino acid sequence: CARRPAGTSGSGSSYEQYF.

The chain employs TRBV7-6 and TRBJ2-7, with 9 bases lining up with TRBD2. Germline assignment: CDR1 SGHVS and CDR2 FNYEAQ. CDR3 length: 16 amino acids. With 1 base clipped from V and 4 bases from J, the junction kept 8 bases outside the gene matches. CDR3 protein: CASSLGVSGGLYEQYF. The CDR3 DNA follows: TGTGCCAGCAGCTTAGGGGTTAGCGGGGGACTTTACGAGCAGTACTTC. Supplemented by reference TRBV7-6 and TRBJ2-7, the full variable domain reads GAGVSQSPRYKVTKRGQDVALRCDPISGHVSLYWYRQALGQGPEFLTYFNYEAQQDKSGLPNDRFSAERPEGSISTLTIQRTEQRDSAMYRCASSLGVSGGLYEQYFGPGTRLTVT.

This clone was found once. The rearrangement joins TRBV29-1 to TRBJ2-7; no clear D. This CDR3 region has 13 residues. Trimming removed 3 bases at V and 0 bases at J, with 9 bases between. Germline loops: CDR1 SQVTM, CDR2 ANQGSEA. The chain's CDR3 is CSVEGESSYEQYF. For the CDR3, the DNA is TGCAGCGTTGAGGGCGAATCCTCCTACGAGCAGTACTTC.

This sequence joins TRBV9 and TRBJ2-2; a weak D match, TRBD2 (5 bases). From germline, CDR1 is SGDLS and CDR2 YYNGEE. The length of the CDR3 is 13 residues. V lost 3 bases and J 4 bases, leaving 7 bases between the germline ends. In DNA, the CDR3 is TGTGCCAGCAGCGACGGAGGCACCGGGGAGCTGTTTTTT. Translating gives CASSDGGTGELFF.

CDR3: CASRGQRELDTQYF. In DNA form, the CDR3 reads TGTGCCAGCAGGGGGCAGCGGGAGTTAGATACGCAGTATTTT. The chain has TRBV5-6 and TRBJ2-3, with 8 bases matching TRBD2. CDR1 and CDR2 from the germline V gene are SGHDT and YYEEEE. CDR3 size: 14 residues. Trimming at V came to 5 bases and at J to 5 bases, leaving 7 bases not matched to a gene.

This chain connects TRBV10-3 to TRBJ2-2; a weak D match, TRBD1 (6 bases). This CDR3 has 14 amino acids. Per the germline V gene, CDR1 is ENHRY and CDR2 is SYGVKD. Trimming took 4 bases from V and 2 from J, leaving 8 bases between them. The DNA for the CDR3 is TGTGCCATCAGTGTACAGGGAAACACCGGGGAGCTGTTTTTT. Protein: CAISVQGNTGELFF.

This chain links TRBV28 with TRBJ2-7; D ambiguous. The CDR3 extends over 13 amino acids. Germline CDR1 MDHEN, CDR2 SYDVKM. The V gene lost 2 bases and the J gene lost 1 base, with 6 bases spanning the gap. The CDR3 protein is CASSLVTSYEQYF. The CDR3 bases are TGTGCCAGCAGTTTAGTGACATCCTACGAGCAGTACTTC.

The V gene is TRBV2, the J gene TRBJ1-1, with 11 bases aligning to TRBD1. The germline V gene has CDR1 SNHLY and CDR2 FYNNEI. CDR3 length equals 16 residues. V lost 2 bases to trimming and J lost 0 bases; unmatched junction nucleotides: 2. The CDR3 protein is CASSERTGGLNTEAFF. The CDR3 coding sequence is TGTGCCAGCAGTGAAAGGACAGGGGGCTTGAACACTGAAGCTTTCTTT.

This sequence joins TRBV18 and TRBJ1-2, with D perhaps TRBD1 (6 bases). Per the germline V gene, CDR1 is KGHSH and CDR2 is LQKENI. The CDR3 spans 14 residues. With 2 bases removed from V and 4 bases from J, the gap between germline ends came to 11 bases. The CDR3 DNA reads TGTGCCAGCTCACCAACGGGACAACGCTATGGCTACACCTTC. This sequence encodes CASSPTGQRYGYTF.

J is TRBJ2-5 and V is TRBV5-4; D is uncertain. Trimming shortened V by 0 bases and J by 5 bases, and 11 bases separated the two germline ends. The CDR3 is 14 residues long. Germline CDR1 and CDR2: SGHNT and YYREEE (reference sequence). CDR3 sequence reads: CASSLELAGETQYF. CDR3 nucleotide sequence: TGTGCCAGCAGCTTGGAATTAGCTGGGGAGACCCAGTACTTC.

The genes are TRBV6-6 and TRBJ1-6; possibly TRBD1 for D (6 bases). The V gene lost 8 bases and the J gene lost 6 bases, with 14 bases spanning the gap. Germline V gives CDR1 MNHNY, CDR2 SVGAGI (reference sequence). The CDR3 spans 14 residues. The chain's CDR3 is CASGGGLGNSPLHF. CDR3 nucleotides: TGTGCCAGCGGGGGGGGGCTGGGTAATTCACCCCTCCACTTT.